The 6 T cell receptor beta chains reported below all come from one sample, sequenced in a study of Ad26.COV2.S vaccination and SARS-CoV-2 variants. Only in-frame clones appear in the TCRdb table, and some are missing; sequencing was by immunoSEQ multiplex PCR. Found here are fewer than 900,000 clones, roughly 90% of them singletons; the top ten hold over 1.3%. Stated treatment: about 20 received Ad26.COV2.S at low or high dose, single or two shots; about 5 received placebo; per-sample allocation not given. Sampling was performed 63 days after the first vaccine or placebo injection. Here the sequenced sample was peripheral blood, taken in a trial of Ad26.COV2.S vaccine versus placebo. These receptors all stem from a person aged 18-60 years who received the Ad26.COV2.S COVID-19 vaccine or a placebo.

This chain uses TRBV5-1 with TRBJ2-5; a possible D gene is TRBD1 (6 bases). Germline CDR1 reads SGHRS; CDR2 reads YFSETQ. V shed 3 bases and J shed 5 bases, with 23 bases lying between them. The CDR3 loop spans 17 amino acids. The CDR3 bases are TGCGCCAGCAGCTACGAAAGAGGACCAGGCAGGGGCGAGACCCAGTACTTC. Translating gives CASSYERGPGRGETQYF.

The chain couples TRBV6-2 or TRBV6-3 to TRBJ1-2, with D uncertain. The V end was cut by 0 bases, the J end by 5 bases, with 13 bases between. The CDR3 has 15 amino acids. CDR1 is MNHEY and CDR2 is SVGEGT in the germline V gene. DNA for the CDR3: TGTGCCAGCAGTTACTCGGGCCTGAACCCTTATGGCTACACCTTC. Protein sequence: CASSYSGLNPYGYTF.

The J gene is TRBJ2-3, the V gene TRBV7-8, with TRBD2 matching over 9 bases. J gave up 5 bases and V 5 bases, and 17 bases lay outside the gene matches. The CDR3 runs to 18 residues. CDR1 and CDR2 from the germline V gene are SGHVS and FQNEAQ. The CDR3 reads CASSDPPEREANVDTQYF. The CDR3 DNA follows: TGTGCCAGCAGCGATCCCCCTGAGCGGGAGGCGAATGTAGATACGCAGTATTTT.

This clone is a singleton in its sample. The rearrangement links TRBV5-1 to TRBJ1-1; 8 bases map to TRBD1. Unmatched junction bases numbered 4, after V lost 1 base and J lost 2 bases. This CDR3 spans 15 amino acids. Germline V gene sequence: CDR1 SGHRS, CDR2 YFSETQ. The DNA for the CDR3 is TGCGCCAGCAGCTTGCAGGGACAGGAAAACACTGAAGCTTTCTTT. Its protein product is CASSLQGQENTEAFF.

This rearrangement joins TRBV19 to TRBJ1-1, with TRBD1 matching 7 bases. Germline values: CDR1 LNHDA, CDR2 SQIVND (reference sequence). The J segment lost 1 base and the V segment lost 3 bases, leaving 2 bases of the junction unmatched. The CDR3 consists of 14 residues. This CDR3 is CASSIRDRNTEAFF. In DNA form, the CDR3 reads TGTGCCAGTAGTATCCGGGACAGGAACACTGAAGCTTTCTTT. The whole variable domain, filled in from reference TRBV19 and TRBJ1-1, reads DGGITQSPKYLFRKEGQNVTLSCEQNLNHDAMYWYRQDPGQGLRLIYYSQIVNDFQKGDIAEGYSVSREKKESFPLTVTSAQKNPTAFYLCASSIRDRNTEAFFGQGTRLTVV.

The rearrangement joins TRBV27 to TRBJ2-2; D is uncertain. This CDR3 is built from 13 residues. V was cut by 3 bases and J by 6 bases, with 8 bases left in between. Germline CDR1 reads MNHEY; CDR2 reads SMNVEV (reference sequence). DNA of the CDR3: TGTGCCAGCAGTTTTGGTCGGGCCGGGGAGCTGTTTTTT. This gives the protein CASSFGRAGELFF.